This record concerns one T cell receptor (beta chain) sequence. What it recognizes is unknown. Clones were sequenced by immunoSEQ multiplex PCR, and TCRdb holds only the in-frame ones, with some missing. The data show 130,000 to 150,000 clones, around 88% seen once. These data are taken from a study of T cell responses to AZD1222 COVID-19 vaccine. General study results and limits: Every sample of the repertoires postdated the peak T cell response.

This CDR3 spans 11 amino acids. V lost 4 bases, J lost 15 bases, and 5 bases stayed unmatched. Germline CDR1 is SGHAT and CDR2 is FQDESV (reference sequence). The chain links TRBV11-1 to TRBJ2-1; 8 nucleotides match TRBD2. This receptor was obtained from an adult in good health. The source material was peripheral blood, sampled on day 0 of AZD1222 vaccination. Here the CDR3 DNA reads TGTGCCAGCAGCTCCGGGGGGGTGTGGTTCTTC. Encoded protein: CASSSGGVWFF.